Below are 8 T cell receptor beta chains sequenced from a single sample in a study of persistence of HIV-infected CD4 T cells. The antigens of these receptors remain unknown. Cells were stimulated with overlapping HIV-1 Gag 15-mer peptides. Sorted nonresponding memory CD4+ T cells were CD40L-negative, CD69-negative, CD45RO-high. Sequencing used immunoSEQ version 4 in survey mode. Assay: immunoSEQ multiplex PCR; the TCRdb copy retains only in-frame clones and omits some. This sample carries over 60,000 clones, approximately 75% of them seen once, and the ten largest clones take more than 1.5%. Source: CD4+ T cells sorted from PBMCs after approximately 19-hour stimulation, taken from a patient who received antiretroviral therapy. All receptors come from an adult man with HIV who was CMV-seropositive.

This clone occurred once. CDR3 region: CASSSRTGRSPLHF. The CDR3 DNA follows: TGTGCCAGCAGTTCTAGGACAGGGCGGTCACCCCTCCACTTT. This chain connects TRBV11-2 to TRBJ1-6; 8 bases map to TRBD1. Trimming at V came to 6 bases and at J to 10 bases, leaving 8 bases not matched to a gene. Germline values: CDR1 SGHAT, CDR2 FQNNGV. The CDR3 is 14 amino acids.

This chain's CDR3 is CASSERTGDPYGYTF. For the CDR3, the DNA is TGTGCCAGCAGTGAAAGGACAGGGGACCCCTATGGCTACACCTTC. The chain couples TRBV6-1 to TRBJ1-2; 9 bases are a match to TRBD1. This CDR3 is built from 15 residues. The junction had 5 bases not matched to a gene; V was cut back by 2 bases and J by 4 bases. Germline V lookup: CDR1 MNHNS, CDR2 SASEGT.

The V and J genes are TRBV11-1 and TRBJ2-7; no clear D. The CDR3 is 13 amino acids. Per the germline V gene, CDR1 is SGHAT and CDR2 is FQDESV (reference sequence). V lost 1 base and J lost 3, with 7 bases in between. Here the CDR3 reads CASSLGGIYEQYF. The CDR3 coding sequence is TGTGCCAGCAGCTTAGGAGGTATCTACGAGCAGTACTTC.

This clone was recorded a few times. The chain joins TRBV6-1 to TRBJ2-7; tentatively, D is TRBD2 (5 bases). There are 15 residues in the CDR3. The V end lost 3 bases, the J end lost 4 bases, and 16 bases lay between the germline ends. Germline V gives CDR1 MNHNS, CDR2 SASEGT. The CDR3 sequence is CASSDPIRGLYEQYF. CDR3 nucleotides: TGTGCCAGCAGTGATCCAATTCGGGGATTATACGAGCAGTACTTC.

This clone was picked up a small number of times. CDR3: CASIGYLNTEAFF. For the CDR3, the DNA is TGTGCCAGTATTGGATATTTGAACACTGAAGCTTTCTTT. The rearrangement links TRBV19 to TRBJ1-1; D unclear. The V and J ends lost 7 bases and 0 bases respectively, with 9 bases between them. Germline V gene data show CDR1 as LNHDA and CDR2 as SQIVND (reference sequence). The CDR3 extends over 13 amino acids.

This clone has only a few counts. CDR3 bases: TGTGCCAGCACCGAAGGGAGTCCGCGGCGTGGCTACACCTTC. This encodes CASTEGSPRRGYTF. The gene calls are TRBV6-5 and TRBJ1-2; no clear D gene. Germline V gene data show CDR1 as MNHEY and CDR2 as SVGAGI. Trimming shortened V by 7 bases and J by 7 bases, and 19 bases separated the two germline ends. The length of the CDR3 is 14 residues.

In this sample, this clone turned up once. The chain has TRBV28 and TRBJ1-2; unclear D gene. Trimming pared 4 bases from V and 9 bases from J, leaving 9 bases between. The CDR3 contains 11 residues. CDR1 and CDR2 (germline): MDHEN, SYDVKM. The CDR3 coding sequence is TGTGCCAGCAGTTCAAGGACCCGCTACACCTTC. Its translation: CASSSRTRYTF.

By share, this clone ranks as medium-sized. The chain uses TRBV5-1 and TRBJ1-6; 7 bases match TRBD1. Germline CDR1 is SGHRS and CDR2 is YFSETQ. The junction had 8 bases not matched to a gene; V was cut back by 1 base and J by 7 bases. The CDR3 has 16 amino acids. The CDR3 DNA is TGCGCCAGCAGCTTGATGACAGGGAACGCAAATTCACCCCTCCACTTT. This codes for CASSLMTGNANSPLHF.